The 24 T cell receptor beta chains presented below share a single source sample, sequenced in a study of blood T cell repertoires in COVID-19. Assay used: immunoSEQ multiplex PCR; TCRdb lists only in-frame clones, some missing. Of around 190,000 clones detected, roughly nine tenths appear once; the ten largest clones hold 20%. Sequenced: peripheral blood. Every receptor here comes from an older man with active or convalescent COVID-19.

This sequence joins TRBV7-2 and TRBJ2-7; weak D call: TRBD1 (5 bases). Germline CDR1 SGHTA, CDR2 FQGNSA. This CDR3 has 14 residues. V lost 2 bases and J 6 bases, leaving 14 bases between the germline ends. Here the CDR3 reads CASSLSPTVAEQYF. The CDR3 DNA reads TGTGCCAGCAGCTTAAGTCCGACAGTTGCCGAGCAGTACTTC.

This clone was seen once. This chain connects TRBV20-1 to TRBJ1-2; D possibly corresponds to TRBD1 (6 bases). Germline V gene lookup returns CDR1 DFQATT and CDR2 SNEGSKA (reference sequence). V lost 5 bases and J lost 6, with 10 bases in between. The CDR3 runs 11 residues. Here the CDR3 reads CSAWGHHGYTF. CDR3 coding DNA: TGCAGTGCTTGGGGACACCATGGCTACACCTTC.

This chain connects TRBV7-9 to TRBJ1-1; 7 bases align to TRBD1. V lost 1 base to trimming and J lost 1 base; unmatched junction nucleotides: 3. The CDR3 is 15 residues long. Germline CDR1 reads SEHNR; CDR2 reads FQNEAQ (reference sequence). This CDR3 is CASSLGDSRNTEAFF. The CDR3, as DNA: TGTGCCAGCAGCTTAGGGGACAGCAGGAACACTGAAGCTTTCTTT.

The rearrangement uses TRBV18 and TRBJ2-2, with 7 bases lining up with TRBD1. Unmatched junction bases numbered 6, after V lost 3 bases and J lost 5 bases. Germline CDR1 is KGHSH and CDR2 is LQKENI. This CDR3 is built from 15 residues. The CDR3 sequence is CASSPRGLGTGELFF. CDR3 bases: TGTGCCAGCTCACCGAGGGGGCTCGGGACCGGGGAGCTGTTTTTT.

The chain couples TRBV5-4 to TRBJ1-1; D possibly corresponds to TRBD1 (5 bases). The germline gives CDR1 SGHNT, CDR2 YYREEE (reference sequence). The CDR3 has 15 amino acids. V was pared by 2 bases and J by 0 bases, with 11 bases between. The CDR3 here is CASSFAQGMNTEAFF. CDR3 DNA: TGTGCCAGCAGCTTCGCCCAGGGAATGAACACTGAAGCTTTCTTT.

The chain carries TRBV28 and TRBJ1-3; maybe TRBD1 (5 bases). With 2 bases removed from V and 2 bases from J, the gap between germline ends came to 13 bases. The length of the CDR3 is 16 residues. Germline V gives CDR1 MDHEN, CDR2 SYDVKM. CDR3 sequence: CASSLVGPGTGNTIYF. The CDR3 coding sequence is TGTGCCAGCAGTTTAGTGGGGCCAGGGACTGGAAACACCATATATTTT.

V gene TRBV7-9 combines with J gene TRBJ1-3; possible D gene TRBD1, 5 bases. The V and J ends lost 4 bases and 0 bases respectively, with 16 bases between them. Germline values: CDR1 SEHNR, CDR2 FQNEAQ (reference sequence). CDR3 length: 17 residues. The DNA of the CDR3 is TGTGCCAGCAGCTACGGGACCGGAGGGGACTCTGGAAACACCATATATTTT. The encoded protein is CASSYGTGGDSGNTIYF.

The chain has TRBV6-2 or TRBV6-3 and TRBJ2-7, with 10 bases aligning to TRBD1. The CDR3 has 15 amino acids. Trimming at V came to 2 bases and at J to 6 bases, leaving 7 bases not matched to a gene. Germline CDR1 and CDR2: MNHEY and SVGEGT. The CDR3 reads CASSYPGQGIIEQYF. DNA of the CDR3: TGTGCCAGCAGTTACCCGGGACAGGGGATAATCGAGCAGTACTTC.

This chain uses TRBV28 with TRBJ2-5, with 8 nucleotides matching TRBD2. The trim removed 5 bases at V and 3 bases at J, leaving 11 bases unmatched. CDR3 size: 16 residues. CDR1 is MDHEN and CDR2 is SYDVKM in the germline V gene. The CDR3 here is CASSQSGTRDEETQYF. In nucleotides, the CDR3 is TGTGCCAGCAGTCAATCCGGGACTAGGGATGAAGAGACCCAGTACTTC.

The chain has TRBV5-4 and TRBJ2-5; D ambiguous. Germline CDR1 is SGHNT and CDR2 is YYREEE (reference sequence). The CDR3 sequence is 13 residues long. V was pared by 9 bases and J by 1 base, with 13 bases between. In nucleotides, the CDR3 is TGTGCCACCGGCTGGGCGCCCCAAGAGACCCAGTACTTC. Translated: CATGWAPQETQYF.

The chain couples TRBV5-1 to TRBJ2-7, with TRBD1 matching over 10 bases. Per germline, CDR1 SGHRS and CDR2 YFSETQ. The CDR3 consists of 14 residues. V dropped 4 bases and J dropped 1; count of bases not matched to a gene: 2. The CDR3 nucleotides read TGCGCCAGCAGCAGGGACAGGGGATCCTACGAGCAGTACTTC. Translating gives CASSRDRGSYEQYF.

This clone came up once. The rearrangement joins TRBV3-1 (or the pseudogene TRBV3-2) to TRBJ1-5; 9 bases are shared with TRBD1. Germline values: CDR1 LGHDT, CDR2 YNNKEL (reference sequence). V dropped 1 base and J dropped 8; count of bases not matched to a gene: 6. This CDR3 has 15 residues. The CDR3: CASSQGTGAGEPQHF. CDR3 coding DNA: TGTGCCAGCAGCCAAGGGACAGGGGCAGGGGAGCCCCAGCATTTT.

The chain recombines TRBV6-5 with TRBJ1-5; possibly TRBD1 for D (5 bases). Per the germline V gene, CDR1 is MNHEY and CDR2 is SVGAGI. The germline V and J ends were trimmed by 0 bases and 6 bases, with 12 bases remaining between them. The CDR3 is 15 amino acids. The CDR3 DNA reads as TGTGCCAGCAGTTACTCCGGGGGAGAGGGTCAGCCCCAGCATTTT. It is translated as CASSYSGGEGQPQHF.

The V and J genes are TRBV5-4 and TRBJ1-2; D might be TRBD1 (6 bases). Germline-derived CDR1 and CDR2 are SGHNT and YYREEE (reference sequence). Trimming took 2 bases from V and 5 from J, leaving 16 bases between them. The CDR3 has 15 residues. The CDR3 spells CASSFRDTVTYGYTF. For the CDR3, the DNA is TGTGCCAGCAGCTTCCGGGACACTGTGACGTATGGCTACACCTTC. The full variable domain, with the rest looked up from reference TRBV5-4 and TRBJ1-2, is ETGVTQSPTHLIKTRGQQVTLRCSSQSGHNTVSWYQQALGQGPQFIFQYYREEENGRGNFPPRFSGLQFPNYSSELNVNALELDDSALYLCASSFRDTVTYGYTFGSGTRLTVV.

This sequence joins TRBV6-2 or TRBV6-3 and TRBJ1-1, with TRBD1 matching 9 bases. V dropped 2 bases and J dropped 5; count of bases not matched to a gene: 12. Germline CDR1 MNHEY, CDR2 SVGEGT. The CDR3 loop spans 17 amino acids. CDR3 amino acids: CASSYRDRVSVRTEAFF. CDR3 nucleotides: TGTGCCAGCAGTTACCGGGACAGGGTTAGTGTGAGGACTGAAGCTTTCTTT.

Turning to this clone: Other DNA variants within this sample encode the same CDR3. The chain joins TRBV5-1 to TRBJ1-2; weak D call: TRBD1 (5 bases). There are 14 residues in the CDR3. The ends were cut back, 0 bases at V and 0 bases at J, with 6 bases in the middle. CDR1 is SGHRS and CDR2 is YFSETQ in the germline V gene. The chain's CDR3 is CASSLGQPNYGYTF. DNA of the CDR3: TGCGCCAGCAGCTTGGGACAGCCTAACTATGGCTACACCTTC.

The rearrangement links TRBV6-6 to TRBJ2-7; 8 nucleotides align to TRBD1. The CDR3 length is 16 residues. The V segment lost 6 bases and the J segment 3 bases; nucleotides outside the gene matches: 13. Germline CDR1 is MNHNY and CDR2 is SVGAGI (reference sequence). The CDR3: CASSSDRVRKYYEQYF. The CDR3, as DNA: TGTGCCAGCAGCTCGGACAGGGTCAGGAAATACTACGAGCAGTACTTC.

V is TRBV3-1 (or the pseudogene TRBV3-2) and J is TRBJ1-2, with 8 bases identical to TRBD1. The germline gives CDR1 LGHDT, CDR2 YNNKEL (reference sequence). This CDR3 contains 16 residues. V was pared by 3 bases and J by 4 bases, with 10 bases of the junction left unmatched. In DNA, the CDR3 is TGTGCCAGCAGCCAGATCGGGACAGGCTTAGGCTATGGCTACACCTTC. Translation gives CASSQIGTGLGYGYTF.

The chain is built from TRBV24-1 and TRBJ1-2, with D perhaps TRBD1 (6 bases). CDR3 length: 12 residues. Germline CDR1 and CDR2: KGHDR and SFDVKD. V gave up 4 bases and J gave up 8 bases, with 10 bases separating them. CDR3 coding DNA: TGTGCCACCAGTGACGGGACATCCGGCTACACCTTC. It yields the protein CATSDGTSGYTF.

This chain links TRBV19 with TRBJ1-1; D perhaps matches TRBD1 (6 bases). Trimming took 4 bases from V and 4 from J, leaving 16 bases between them. Germline CDR1 reads LNHDA; CDR2 reads SQIVND (reference sequence). There are 15 residues in the CDR3. The CDR3, as DNA: TGTGCCAGTAGTACCCCGAGGGGGAGAGGCACTGAAGCTTTCTTT. Its protein is CASSTPRGRGTEAFF. The complete variable domain, with remaining parts taken from reference TRBV19 and TRBJ1-1, reads DGGITQSPKYLFRKEGQNVTLSCEQNLNHDAMYWYRQDPGQGLRLIYYSQIVNDFQKGDIAEGYSVSREKKESFPLTVTSAQKNPTAFYLCASSTPRGRGTEAFFGQGTRLTVV.

The chain is built from TRBV19 and TRBJ2-7; D is perhaps TRBD1 (6 bases). Germline V lookup: CDR1 LNHDA, CDR2 SQIVND (reference sequence). The V end lost 7 bases, the J end lost 0 bases, and 22 bases lay between the germline ends. CDR3 size: 17 residues. CDR3: CASTSVALGDISYEQYF. CDR3 sequence (DNA): TGTGCCAGTACCTCCGTCGCCCTGGGGGACATCTCCTACGAGCAGTACTTC. The full variable domain, in which reference TRBV19 and TRBJ2-7 provide the parts outside the CDR3, is DGGITQSPKYLFRKEGQNVTLSCEQNLNHDAMYWYRQDPGQGLRLIYYSQIVNDFQKGDIAEGYSVSREKKESFPLTVTSAQKNPTAFYLCASTSVALGDISYEQYFGPGTRLTVT.

This clone was found once. The V and J genes are TRBV29-1 and TRBJ1-4; a possible D gene is TRBD1 (5 bases). V was clipped by 5 bases and J by 4 bases, with 11 bases between them. Per germline, CDR1 SQVTM and CDR2 ANQGSEA. This CDR3 has 13 amino acids. DNA of the CDR3: TGCAGCGTTAGACAGCGGGGTAATGAAAAACTGTTTTTT. Protein product: CSVRQRGNEKLFF.

The J gene is TRBJ2-1, the V gene TRBV5-4; the D gene is possibly TRBD2 (6 bases). Per germline, CDR1 SGHNT and CDR2 YYREEE (reference sequence). V was pared by 3 bases and J by 0 bases, with 13 bases between. The CDR3 totals 16 residues. The chain's CDR3 is CASSSSSASSYNEQFF. As DNA, the CDR3 is TGTGCCAGCAGCTCATCTAGCGCGAGCTCCTACAATGAGCAGTTCTTC. Together with reference TRBV5-4 and TRBJ2-1, the CDR3 gives the full variable domain: ETGVTQSPTHLIKTRGQQVTLRCSSQSGHNTVSWYQQALGQGPQFIFQYYREEENGRGNFPPRFSGLQFPNYSSELNVNALELDDSALYLCASSSSSASSYNEQFFGPGTRLTVL.

The chain joins TRBV3-1 (or the pseudogene TRBV3-2) to TRBJ1-2; 9 positions agree with TRBD1. CDR3 length equals 14 residues. J lost 2 bases, V lost 6 bases, and 4 bases had no gene match. Germline CDR1 is LGHDT and CDR2 is YNNKEL (reference sequence). The CDR3 loop is CASRTGGSNYGYTF. The CDR3 nucleotides are TGTGCCAGCAGGACAGGGGGTTCCAACTATGGCTACACCTTC.